These 29 T cell receptor beta chains came from one sample sequenced in a study of lymphopenia after photon versus proton radiotherapy. Assay used: immunoSEQ multiplex PCR; TCRdb lists only in-frame clones, some missing. The data contain 6,500 to 8,000 clones, roughly 89% of them singletons. Sequenced here: peripheral blood, sampled from a patient treated with photon-based radiotherapy. The receptors stem from a man in his 60s with cholangiocarcinoma.

The chain uses TRBV2 and TRBJ2-7; 10 bases are a match to TRBD2. The V gene's germline CDR1 is SNHLY and CDR2 FYNNEI. Losses at the gene ends were 4 bases for V and 9 bases for J; bases not matched to a gene: 0. CDR3 length: 11 amino acids. The CDR3 sequence is CASSGTSGQYF. Here the CDR3 DNA reads TGTGCCAGCAGTGGGACTAGCGGGCAGTACTTC.

V and J are TRBV18 and TRBJ1-2, with a possible D match to TRBD1 (5 bases). Trimming stripped 2 bases from V and 2 bases from J, with 6 bases between. The CDR3 has 13 amino acids. In germline, CDR1 is KGHSH, CDR2 LQKENI. As DNA, the CDR3 is TGTGCCAGCTCACCAGGGGCCAACTATGGCTACACCTTC. Encoded protein: CASSPGANYGYTF.

This clone was observed once. The V and J genes are TRBV28 and TRBJ1-1; D gene ambiguous. Trimming removed 7 bases from V and 1 base from J, with 13 bases in between. The CDR3 runs to 14 residues. Germline assignment: CDR1 MDHEN and CDR2 SYDVKM. The CDR3 bases are TGTGCCAGCACCGGTCCTTTTTCGAACACTGAAGCTTTCTTT. It translates to CASTGPFSNTEAFF.

The chain employs TRBV11-2 and TRBJ2-7; 8 positions agree with TRBD2. V shed 5 bases and J 4 bases; nucleotides not matched to a gene: 10. Germline assignment: CDR1 SGHAT and CDR2 FQNNGV. This CDR3 comprises 15 residues. Here the CDR3 DNA reads TGTGCCAGCAGCCCCCGGGGGGGGAGCGGGTACGAGCAGTACTTC. Translated: CASSPRGGSGYEQYF.

The chain combines TRBV28 with TRBJ2-1; D remains unclear. The CDR3 runs to 16 residues. Germline CDR1 is MDHEN and CDR2 is SYDVKM. The V end was cut by 1 base, the J end by 1 base, with 11 bases between. CDR3 nucleotides: TGTGCCAGCAGTTTATACCGGACCCTTTCCTACAATGAGCAGTTCTTC. This gives the protein CASSLYRTLSYNEQFF.

The J gene is TRBJ2-2, the V gene TRBV2; D is undetermined. V lost 1 base, J lost 5 bases, and 8 bases lay in between. Germline values: CDR1 SNHLY, CDR2 FYNNEI. The CDR3 is 14 residues long. CDR3 loop: CASSEVQGTGELFF. The CDR3 bases are TGTGCCAGCAGTGAAGTTCAAGGGACCGGGGAGCTGTTTTTT. Supplemented by reference TRBV2 and TRBJ2-2, the full variable domain reads EPEVTQTPSHQVTQMGQEVILRCVPISNHLYFYWYRQILGQKVEFLVSFYNNEISEKSEIFDDQFSVERPDGSNFTLKIRSTKLEDSAMYFCASSEVQGTGELFFGEGSRLTVL.

This rearrangement joins TRBV11-3 to TRBJ1-1, with D uncertain. CDR3 length: 13 amino acids. CDR1 is SGHNT and CDR2 is YENEEA in the germline V gene. The ends were cut back, 2 bases at V and 2 bases at J, with 6 bases in the middle. The CDR3 spells CASSLSVNTEAFF. CDR3 coding DNA: TGTGCCAGCAGCTTATCCGTCAACACTGAAGCTTTCTTT.

The rearrangement links TRBV28 to TRBJ2-1; D unclear. CDR3 length: 14 residues. In germline, CDR1 is MDHEN, CDR2 SYDVKM. The V end lost 7 bases, the J end lost 3 bases, and 13 bases lay between the germline ends. As DNA, the CDR3 is TGTGCCAGCACCTTGGCAGGAGACTACAATGAGCAGTTCTTC. This translates into CASTLAGDYNEQFF.

This chain connects TRBV9 to TRBJ1-3; D is uncertain. Germline V gene lookup returns CDR1 SGDLS and CDR2 YYNGEE. The length of the CDR3 is 14 residues. The V end lost 4 bases, the J end lost 3 bases, and 11 bases lay between the germline ends. CDR3 amino acids: CASSSHSHGNTIYF. CDR3 DNA sequence: TGTGCCAGCAGCTCGCACAGCCATGGAAACACCATATATTTT.

Here the CDR3 reads CAISESQIRTEAFF. In nucleotides, the CDR3 is TGTGCCATCAGTGAGTCACAGATCCGCACTGAAGCTTTCTTT. The chain combines TRBV10-3 with TRBJ1-1; D unresolved. V was shortened by 0 bases and J by 4 bases, with 9 bases between the two germline ends. Germline CDR1 is ENHRY and CDR2 is SYGVKD. CDR3 length: 14 residues.

The chain carries TRBV6-1 and TRBJ2-2; 11 positions agree with TRBD1. Per germline, CDR1 MNHNS and CDR2 SASEGT. The CDR3 length is 15 residues. The J segment lost 6 bases and the V segment lost 6 bases, leaving 6 bases of the junction unmatched. In DNA, the CDR3 is TGTGCCAGCAGCCGGACAGGGGGCATCTCCGGGGAGCTGTTTTTT. It yields the protein CASSRTGGISGELFF.

This clone showed up just a few times. V is TRBV6-1 and J is TRBJ2-7; 10 bases match TRBD1. The V and J ends lost 4 bases and 2 bases, in that order; junction bases with no gene match: 5. The length of the CDR3 is 15 residues. Germline V gene data show CDR1 as MNHNS and CDR2 as SASEGT. The CDR3 sequence is CASSVTGGGPYEQYF. As DNA, the CDR3 is TGTGCCAGCAGTGTGACAGGGGGCGGCCCCTACGAGCAGTACTTC.

The rearrangement uses TRBV4-2 and TRBJ1-2; 9 positions agree with TRBD1. This CDR3 has 15 residues. Germline CDR1 LGHNA, CDR2 YNFKEQ. The J segment lost 3 bases and the V segment lost 4 bases, leaving 6 bases of the junction unmatched. The CDR3 DNA is TGTGCCAGCAGCCTCCGGACAGGGGAAGACTATGGCTACACCTTC. Translation: CASSLRTGEDYGYTF.

CDR3 sequence (DNA): TGTGCCAGCAGACGGGACACGTTAAGAGATGAAAAACTGTTTTTT. This codes for CASRRDTLRDEKLFF. The V gene is TRBV28, the J gene TRBJ1-4; D perhaps matches TRBD1 (6 bases). Germline-derived CDR1 and CDR2 are MDHEN and SYDVKM. The CDR3 runs 15 residues. Trimming left V 6 bases short and J 6 bases short, with 17 bases between.

This chain joins TRBV2 and TRBJ2-7; D not certain. The CDR3 has 14 residues. V lost 0 bases and J 5 bases, leaving 11 bases between the germline ends. Germline CDR1 and CDR2: SNHLY and FYNNEI. This CDR3 is CASSEAPLLHEQYF. As DNA, the CDR3 is TGTGCCAGCAGTGAAGCGCCTTTATTACACGAGCAGTACTTC.

The chain carries TRBV7-9 and TRBJ2-5; 11 bases agree with TRBD2. Per the germline V gene, CDR1 is SEHNR and CDR2 is FQNEAQ (reference sequence). The V gene end was trimmed by 1 base and the J gene end by 1 base; junction bases not matched to a gene: 5. The CDR3 runs to 17 residues. The CDR3 coding sequence is TGTGCCAGCAGCTTAGAAATGACTAGCGGGGCCCAAGAGACCCAGTACTTC. Translation gives CASSLEMTSGAQETQYF.

The V call is TRBV5-4, the J call TRBJ2-7; TRBD1 matches 10 bases. CDR3 length: 15 amino acids. V was pared by 0 bases and J by 5 bases, with 5 bases of the junction left unmatched. CDR1 and CDR2 (germline): SGHNT, YYREEE (reference sequence). CDR3 in amino acids: CASSLVTGGPHEQYF. DNA of the CDR3: TGTGCCAGCAGCTTGGTGACAGGGGGCCCCCACGAGCAGTACTTC.

This sequence joins TRBV6-1 and TRBJ2-2; D gene uncertain. Germline V lookup: CDR1 MNHNS, CDR2 SASEGT. V shed 7 bases and J shed 4 bases, with 13 bases lying between them. This CDR3 has 14 amino acids. CDR3 protein: CASNRERITGELFF. CDR3 nucleotides: TGTGCCAGCAATCGTGAGAGGATCACCGGGGAGCTGTTTTTT.

The chain carries TRBV4-3 and TRBJ1-5; tentatively, D is TRBD1 (6 bases). Germline-derived CDR1 and CDR2 are LGHNA and YSLEER. V dropped 0 bases and J dropped 7 bases, with 10 bases sitting between them. The CDR3 spans 14 residues. In DNA form, the CDR3 reads TGCGCCAGCAGCCAAGATCAGGGGTTCCAGCCCCAGCATTTT. It is translated as CASSQDQGFQPQHF.

This rearrangement joins TRBV27 to TRBJ2-1; perhaps TRBD2 as D (5 bases). Trimming removed 7 bases at V and 9 bases at J, with 13 bases between. This CDR3 region has 12 residues. Germline-derived CDR1 and CDR2 are MNHEY and SMNVEV (reference sequence). CDR3 DNA: TGTGCCAGCACCTCGGGAACTCTTGAGCAGTTCTTC. Translated: CASTSGTLEQFF.

The rearrangement links TRBV6-1 to TRBJ2-7; D gene ambiguous. Germline CDR1 MNHNS, CDR2 SASEGT. This CDR3 contains 16 residues. The germline V and J ends were trimmed by 1 base and 4 bases, with 17 bases remaining between them. The CDR3 nucleotides are TGTGCCAGCAGTGAAGTAGGGATAGGTATTTTATACGAGCAGTACTTC. Amino acids: CASSEVGIGILYEQYF.

The V and J genes are TRBV9 and TRBJ1-1; D not certain. This CDR3 spans 15 amino acids. Germline V gene data show CDR1 as SGDLS and CDR2 as YYNGEE. V lost 0 bases and J lost 2, with 11 bases in between. The CDR3 reads CASSVDGGPNTEAFF. CDR3 DNA sequence: TGTGCCAGCAGCGTAGACGGAGGGCCCAACACTGAAGCTTTCTTT.

V and J are TRBV29-1 and TRBJ2-3; D call uncertain. CDR1 and CDR2 from the germline V gene are SQVTM and ANQGSEA. V was clipped by 4 bases and J by 0 bases, with 11 bases between them. There are 14 residues in the CDR3. The CDR3 bases are TGCAGCGTTGGACACTCGACTAGCACAGATACGCAGTATTTT. Its protein product is CSVGHSTSTDTQYF.

The chain joins TRBV7-5 to TRBJ1-2; the listed D gene, TRBD1, was not tested against the DNA. TRBV7-5 is an annotated pseudogene. There are 18 residues in the CDR3. As DNA, the CDR3 is TGTGTCAGAAGCCGTAAGGCCGTCTACGGACAGGGGAGCTATGGCTACACCTTC. Protein product: CVRSRKAVYGQGSYGYTF.

The J gene is TRBJ2-7, the V gene TRBV18, with 9 bases matching TRBD1. CDR1 KGHSH and CDR2 LQKENI come from the germline V gene. CDR3 size: 14 residues. With 3 bases clipped from V and 6 bases from J, the junction kept 6 bases outside the gene matches. In nucleotides, the CDR3 is TGTGCCAGCTCACCTGGACAGGGGCCTCGCGAGCAGTACTTC. This gives the protein CASSPGQGPREQYF.

This clone was seen a few times. This chain links TRBV28 with TRBJ1-1; no definite D call. Germline CDR1 MDHEN, CDR2 SYDVKM. The ends were cut back, 6 bases at V and 2 bases at J, with 16 bases in the middle. There are 15 residues in the CDR3. The CDR3 loop reads CASRLINWANTEAFF. CDR3 in DNA: TGTGCCAGCAGGCTCATCAACTGGGCCAACACTGAAGCTTTCTTT.

The CDR3 region is CASSPTGGRDIQYF. The DNA of the CDR3 is TGTGCCAGCTCACCGACGGGAGGCCGTGACATTCAGTACTTC. This chain joins TRBV18 and TRBJ2-4; 7 positions match TRBD2. This CDR3 has 14 amino acids. Germline assignment: CDR1 KGHSH and CDR2 LQKENI. The ends lost 3 bases at V and 8 bases at J; junction bases unmatched: 7.

The chain has TRBV20-1 and TRBJ2-7; D remains unclear. The germline CDR1 and CDR2 sequences are DFQATT and SNEGSKA (reference sequence). V was trimmed by 0 bases and J by 7 bases, leaving 7 bases between them. This CDR3 contains 11 residues. CDR3 in amino acids: CSARDGVEQYF. The DNA of the CDR3 is TGCAGTGCTAGAGATGGGGTAGAGCAGTACTTC.

The J gene is TRBJ1-3, the V gene TRBV6-6; D uncertain. V was cut by 0 bases and J by 2 bases, with 8 bases left in between. CDR3 size: 15 residues. CDR1 and CDR2 (germline): MNHNY, SVGAGI (reference sequence). The CDR3 nucleotides are TGTGCCAGCAGTTACTCGGTCTCAACTGGAAACACCATATATTTT. As protein: CASSYSVSTGNTIYF.